This is a list of T cell receptor beta chains from one sample in a study of blood T cells in healthy people across ages. TCRdb recomputed calls from the 5' RACE reads with MiXCR, one row per CDR3 protein. The sample comprises some 560,000 distinct CDR3 sequences, 27% of which are singletons, and under 4.5% rests with the top ten. This sample was shared with a second study, whose subject was T cells of mothers and their children.

The sequencing sample was made of blood. Receptors originate from a boy aged 2 to 10 in good health. CDR3s include the opening cysteine and the closing phenylalanine or tryptophan. A D gene is named only where the DNA matches it firmly. Some rows mark clone size as missing; the rest say once, few, many or name a class of expanded clone.

>.|.|TRBJ1-2|TRBV12-3/TRBV12-4
CASSRAYGYGYTF
TGTGCCAGCAGTAGGGCTTATGGCTATGGCTACACCTTC
>few|TRBD1|TRBJ2-4|TRBV5-5
CASSLAPGQGGIQYF
TGTGCCAGCAGCTTGGCCCCGGGACAGGGGGGCATTCAGTACTTC
>few|.|TRBJ2-4|TRBV3-1
CASSPDWAKNIQYF
TGTGCCAGCAGCCCCGACTGGGCCAAAAACATTCAGTACTTC
>few|.|TRBJ1-1|TRBV30
CAWNSNMNTEAFF
TGTGCCTGGAACAGCAACATGAACACTGAAGCTTTCTTT
>few|.|TRBJ2-5|TRBV29-1
CSVEGRGIQETQYF
TGCAGCGTTGAGGGCAGGGGTATCCAAGAGACCCAGTACTTC
>.|TRBD2|TRBJ2-5|TRBV6-5
CASSYTPGLAFQETQYF
TGTGCCAGCAGTTACACGCCGGGACTAGCGTTTCAAGAGACCCAGTACTTC
>few|TRBD2|TRBJ2-1|TRBV7-2
CASSPGKGLAGGGEQFF
TGTGCCAGCAGCCCCGGAAAGGGACTAGCGGGAGGGGGTGAGCAGTTCTTC
>.|TRBD2|TRBJ2-5|TRBV30
CAWSIRTSEGTQYF
TGTGCCTGGAGTATCCGGACTAGCGAGGGGACCCAGTACTTC
>few|TRBD1|TRBJ1-4|TRBV12-3/TRBV12-4
CASSSDRVEKLFF
TGTGCCAGCAGTTCGGACAGGGTTGAAAAACTGTTTTTT
>.|TRBD2|TRBJ2-3|TRBV15
CATSLGGSTDTQYF
TGTGCCACCAGCCTCGGGGGGAGCACAGATACGCAGTATTTT
>.|TRBD1|TRBJ1-6|TRBV20-1
CSAREGLDRVSSPLHF
TGCAGTGCTAGAGAGGGATTGGACAGGGTTAGTTCACCCCTCCACTTT
>.|TRBD2|TRBJ2-2|TRBV20-1
CSGRLAGSNTGELFF
TGCAGCGGAAGACTAGCGGGGAGTAACACCGGGGAGCTGTTTTTT
>.|.|TRBJ1-4|TRBV7-2
CASSLELNEKLFF
TGTGCCAGCAGCTTAGAGCTGAATGAAAAACTGTTTTTT